This T cell receptor (beta chain) was sequenced during a study of memory CD4+ T cells and cytomegalovirus serostatus. Germline CDR1 and CDR2: SGHAT and FQNNGV. Losses at the gene ends were 5 bases for V and 1 base for J; bases not matched to a gene: 2. There are 15 residues in the CDR3. The sort gate was single viable CD3+CD4+CD8-CD45RO+ cells for memory CD4+ T cells. Here immunoSEQ multiplex PCR was the method, and the copy in TCRdb shows in-frame clones only, minus some. The sample includes some 50,000 clones, around 77% of them seen just once. This rearrangement joins TRBV11-2 to TRBJ2-3; 11 bases are a match to TRBD2. This sequence originates from an adult in good health and CMV-seronegative. The sequenced material came from memory CD4+ T cells from blood. CDR3 nucleotide sequence: TGTGCCAGCAGCGTACTAGCGGGGGGCACAGATACGCAGTATTTT. Protein: CASSVLAGGTDTQYF.